The 10 T cell receptor beta chains presented below share a single source sample, sequenced in a study of blood T cells in healthy people across ages. Alongside a J-beta primer mix, a sample-barcoded 5' primer served in a second PCR lasting roughly 7 to 12 cycles. TCRdb reprocessed the 5' RACE reads via MiXCR and lists one record per CDR3 protein. The sample contains hundreds of thousands of distinct CDR3 sequences, more than 20% of which appear only once. Sample: blood. The receptor set was obtained from a man aged 65 to 85 in good health.

This clonotype was picked up a small number of times. The chain has TRBV2 and TRBJ2-2, with a tentative D call TRBD1 (5 bases). The germline CDR1 and CDR2 sequences are SNHLY and FYNNEI. CDR3 length equals 13 residues. The V gene lost 6 bases and the J gene lost 4 bases, with 9 bases spanning the gap. The CDR3 sequence is CASRETATGELFF. CDR3 sequence (DNA): TGTGCCAGCAGGGAGACAGCCACCGGGGAGCTGTTTTTT. The whole variable domain, remainder taken from reference TRBV2 and TRBJ2-2, is EPEVTQTPSHQVTQMGQEVILRCVPISNHLYFYWYRQILGQKVEFLVSFYNNEISEKSEIFDDQFSVERPDGSNFTLKIRSTKLEDSAMYFCASRETATGELFFGEGSRLTVL.

V usage is TRBV9 and J usage is TRBJ2-7; possibly TRBD1 for D (5 bases). Trimming took 4 bases from V and 3 from J, leaving 26 bases between them. This CDR3 spans 18 amino acids. From germline, CDR1 is SGDLS and CDR2 YYNGEE. CDR3 region: CASSPSSGHQGFSYEQYF. CDR3 bases: TGTGCCAGCAGCCCAAGTAGTGGGCATCAGGGTTTCAGCTACGAGCAGTACTTC.

This clonotype was observed a handful of times. The V and J genes are TRBV5-1 and TRBJ2-5; tentative D call: TRBD1 (5 bases). Gene TRBJ2-1 matches the end of the DNA better, so the J call may be wrong. The CDR3 is 16 amino acids. Germline V lookup: CDR1 SGHRS, CDR2 YFSETQ. In nucleotides, the CDR3 is TGCGCCAGCAGCTTGGGGAACCCTTGGGGCCGAGTGGGGCAGTTCTTC. It encodes CASSLGNPWGRVGQFF.

The chain combines TRBV7-9 with TRBJ2-7; 11 bases are shared with TRBD1. This CDR3 is 15 amino acids long. The germline gives CDR1 SEHNR, CDR2 FQNEAQ (reference sequence). Trimming removed 1 base from V and 5 bases from J; junction bases left unmatched: 4. CDR3 residues: CASSLGQGQGDEQYF. In nucleotides, the CDR3 is TGTGCCAGCAGCTTAGGCCAGGGACAGGGGGACGAGCAGTACTTC.

The gene calls are TRBV20-1 and TRBJ2-1; 7 bases are a match to TRBD2. The CDR3 loop spans 14 amino acids. The junction had 15 bases not matched to a gene; V was cut back by 6 bases and J by 10 bases. Germline CDR1 reads DFQATT; CDR2 reads SNEGSKA (reference sequence). The CDR3 loop is CSAQTWRERDEQFF. CDR3 DNA sequence: TGCAGTGCGCAAACGTGGCGGGAGCGGGACGAGCAGTTCTTC.

This clonotype was picked up a small number of times. The V and J genes are TRBV11-2 and TRBJ2-5; tentatively, D is TRBD1 or TRBD2 (5 bases each). Matching the DNA end better, TRBJ2-7 makes the J call doubtful. The CDR3 sequence is 16 residues long. The germline gives CDR1 SGHAT, CDR2 FQNNGV. The CDR3 bases are TGTGCCAGCAGCTACCGTCCCGGGACCGTGTCCTACGAGCAGTACTTC. It is translated as CASSYRPGTVSYEQYF.

This chain links TRBV18 with TRBJ2-7; TRBD1 might be the D (5 bases). Trimming cost V 5 bases and J 7 bases, with 12 bases left between them. In germline, CDR1 is KGHSH, CDR2 LQKENI. The CDR3 is 12 amino acids. CDR3 sequence: CASSSDSREQYF. The CDR3 DNA reads TGTGCCAGCTCATCTGACAGTAGGGAGCAGTACTTC.

This chain joins TRBV12-3 or TRBV12-4 and TRBJ2-5; D remains unclear. TRBJ2-7 matches the DNA end more closely, so the J call is doubtful. The CDR3 runs 14 residues. As DNA, the CDR3 is TGTGCCAGCACCGAACAAAGGCTTTTATACGAGCAGTACTTC. Its translation: CASTEQRLLYEQYF.

To note about this clonotype: The CDR3 end shows no conserved phenylalanine or tryptophan, and so a read error is likely. The V call is TRBV7-2, the J call TRBJ2-1; either TRBD1 or TRBD2 may fit D (6 bases each). Germline CDR1 SGHTA, CDR2 FQGNSA. The CDR3 runs 14 residues. The V and J ends lost 1 base and 5 bases respectively, with 9 bases between them. CDR3 nucleotides: TGTGCCAGCAGCTTAGTGGGGGGCGACAATGAGCAGTTCCTC. Residues: CASSLVGGDNEQFL.

The chain carries TRBV20-1 and TRBJ2-7; 9 bases fit TRBD2. The DNA end is more similar to TRBJ2-1, so the J call may be wrong. This CDR3 is 14 amino acids long. Germline CDR1 DFQATT, CDR2 SNEGSKA (reference sequence). The CDR3 bases are TGCAGTGCTAGTATCCTAGCGGGGATCAATGAGCAGTTCTTC. Encoded protein: CSASILAGINEQFF.